This TCR beta chain is from a study of blood T cell repertoires in COVID-19. Germline V lookup: CDR1 GTSNPN, CDR2 SVGIG (reference sequence). The CDR3 sequence is 12 residues long. V lost 8 bases and J lost 3, with 13 bases in between. This clone is a singleton in its sample. Profiled with immunoSEQ multiplex PCR; TCRdb holds only in-frame clones, not every one. Among 300,000 or so clones listed, more than 70% were seen once. The specimen sequenced was peripheral blood. The clonotype was recovered from a woman aged 45-60 years who had recovered from COVID-19. The J gene is TRBJ1-1, the V gene TRBV30; D possibly corresponds to TRBD1 (6 bases). CDR3 sequence (DNA): TGTGCCGCCAACAGGGTGTACACTGAAGCTTTCTTT. Its translation: CAANRVYTEAFF.